Below are 21 T cell receptor beta chains sequenced from a single sample in a study of blood T cell repertoires in COVID-19. Clones were sequenced by immunoSEQ multiplex PCR, and TCRdb holds only the in-frame ones, with some missing. The sample holds fewer than 150,000 clones, roughly four fifths seen once. The source material was peripheral blood. The receptors originated from a human donor in a cohort sampled during active COVID-19.

V gene TRBV27 combines with J gene TRBJ2-3, with D possibly TRBD1 on 6 matching bases. V lost 0 bases and J 5 bases, leaving 12 bases between the germline ends. This CDR3 comprises 15 residues. The germline CDR1 and CDR2 sequences are MNHEY and SMNVEV (reference sequence). CDR3 bases: TGTGCCAGCAGTTTATCACAGGGAATCGGAGATACGCAGTATTTT. As protein: CASSLSQGIGDTQYF.

This sequence joins TRBV5-1 and TRBJ2-3, with TRBD2 identical over 8 bases. The J segment lost 3 bases and the V segment lost 0 bases, leaving 3 bases of the junction unmatched. CDR3 length: 15 amino acids. Germline V gene sequence: CDR1 SGHRS, CDR2 YFSETQ. The CDR3 DNA sequence: TGCGCCAGCAGCTTGGTTGGCGGGGGGACAGATACGCAGTATTTT. Its translation is CASSLVGGGTDTQYF.

V usage is TRBV7-9 and J usage is TRBJ1-1; D gene ambiguous. Per germline, CDR1 SEHNR and CDR2 FQNEAQ (reference sequence). The V end lost 1 base, the J end lost 4 bases, and 10 bases lay between the germline ends. The CDR3 covers 14 residues. CDR3 residues: CASSLVVGGTEAFF. Written as DNA, the CDR3 is TGTGCCAGCAGCTTAGTTGTGGGAGGCACTGAAGCTTTCTTT.

This rearrangement joins TRBV5-6 to TRBJ1-6; no reliable D call. The V end lost 3 bases, the J end lost 9 bases, and 10 bases lay between the germline ends. Germline CDR1 is SGHDT and CDR2 is YYEEEE. The CDR3 is 13 amino acids. The CDR3 coding sequence is TGTGCCAGCAGCTCCCAGGCAGGTTCACCCCTCCACTTT. This gives the protein CASSSQAGSPLHF.

This sequence joins TRBV2 and TRBJ2-5; 10 positions agree with TRBD2. The ends lost 8 bases at V and 5 bases at J; junction bases unmatched: 8. Germline V gene data show CDR1 as SNHLY and CDR2 as FYNNEI. The CDR3 spans 14 residues. The CDR3 coding sequence is TGTGCCAGCCGACGGACTAGCGGAGGGGAGACCCAGTACTTC. Amino acids: CASRRTSGGETQYF. Complete variable domain (other parts from reference TRBV2 and TRBJ2-5): EPEVTQTPSHQVTQMGQEVILRCVPISNHLYFYWYRQILGQKVEFLVSFYNNEISEKSEIFDDQFSVERPDGSNFTLKIRSTKLEDSAMYFCASRRTSGGETQYFGPGTRLLVL.

The V call is TRBV12-3 or TRBV12-4, the J call TRBJ1-2, with 10 positions matching TRBD1. With V trimmed by 6 bases and J by 8 bases, 3 bases remained unmatched. The CDR3 consists of 12 residues. This CDR3 reads CASSGTGEGYTF. The CDR3 bases are TGTGCCAGCAGCGGGACAGGGGAAGGCTACACCTTC.

There are many counts of this clone. This chain links TRBV9 with TRBJ1-6; 8 bases match TRBD1. The CDR3 is 15 amino acids. Germline V gene sequence: CDR1 SGDLS, CDR2 YYNGEE. V was pared by 0 bases and J by 9 bases, with 5 bases of the junction left unmatched. The CDR3 bases are TGTGCCAGCAGCGTAGATGGCAGGGGGCGTTCACCCCTCCACTTT. Amino acids: CASSVDGRGRSPLHF.

This chain connects TRBV3-1 (or the pseudogene TRBV3-2) to TRBJ1-1; perhaps TRBD1 as D (5 bases). CDR1 is LGHDT and CDR2 is YNNKEL in the germline V gene (reference sequence). V gave up 5 bases and J gave up 5 bases, with 18 bases separating them. CDR3 size: 15 residues. In DNA, the CDR3 is TGTGCCAGCAGCTCTAATTTCCAGGGCCGGACTGAAGCTTTCTTT. Translated, it gives CASSSNFQGRTEAFF.

The chain uses TRBV6-5 and TRBJ1-2; no reliable D call. The CDR3 is made up of 14 amino acids. With 4 bases removed from V and 4 bases from J, the gap between germline ends came to 13 bases. Germline lookup yields CDR1 MNHEY and CDR2 SVGAGI. DNA for the CDR3: TGTGCCAGCAGTTCCGACACAATGTCCTATGGCTACACCTTC. This translates into CASSSDTMSYGYTF.

The chain joins TRBV3-1 (or the pseudogene TRBV3-2) to TRBJ2-7; D call uncertain. Per the germline V gene, CDR1 is LGHDT and CDR2 is YNNKEL (reference sequence). Trimming removed 1 base from V and 3 bases from J, with 13 bases in between. The CDR3 has 15 residues. CDR3 DNA sequence: TGTGCCAGCAGCCAAGGAGGCAGCTTAGGCTACGAGCAGTACTTC. It yields the protein CASSQGGSLGYEQYF.

V and J are TRBV7-8 and TRBJ2-7; 9 bases match TRBD2. Losses at the gene ends were 5 bases for V and 4 bases for J; bases not matched to a gene: 12. The CDR3 length is 16 residues. Germline assignment: CDR1 SGHVS and CDR2 FQNEAQ. The CDR3 loop reads CASSPRLGGGAYEQYF. CDR3 nucleotides: TGTGCCAGCAGCCCCCGCTTAGGCGGGGGGGCGTACGAGCAGTACTTC.

This clone showed up just a few times. The J gene is TRBJ1-3, the V gene TRBV28, with a possible D match to TRBD1 (5 bases). V was clipped by 5 bases and J by 0 bases, with 17 bases between them. The length of the CDR3 is 17 residues. Germline V gives CDR1 MDHEN, CDR2 SYDVKM. For the CDR3, the DNA is TGTGCCAGCAGTCCCTCGATAGACAGCAACTCTGGAAACACCATATATTTT. It encodes CASSPSIDSNSGNTIYF.

The chain is built from TRBV12-3 or TRBV12-4 and TRBJ2-5, with 7 bases matching TRBD1. This CDR3 is built from 12 residues. Trimming took 6 bases from V and 4 from J; bases not matched to a gene: 2. CDR3 in amino acids: CASSRQGETQYF. The CDR3 nucleotides are TGTGCCAGCAGCCGACAGGGAGAGACCCAGTACTTC.

The chain recombines TRBV6-4 with TRBJ2-1, with 9 bases aligning to TRBD2. The germline V gene encodes CDR1 MRHNA and CDR2 SNTAGT. V lost 2 bases and J lost 6; bases outside the gene matches: 5. The length of the CDR3 is 15 residues. The chain's CDR3 is CASSDPGLAINEQFF. Written as DNA, the CDR3 is TGTGCCAGCAGTGACCCGGGACTAGCAATCAATGAGCAGTTCTTC.

The chain joins TRBV28 to TRBJ1-5, with unresolved D. Germline CDR1 and CDR2: MDHEN and SYDVKM. The CDR3 extends over 11 amino acids. Deletions cut 8 bases from V and 9 bases from J, with 11 bases between. Written as DNA, the CDR3 is TGTGCCAGCGAGAGGGTAGGGCCCCAGCATTTT. Its protein product is CASERVGPQHF. Full variable domain (outside the CDR3, taken from reference TRBV28 and TRBJ1-5): DVKVTQSSRYLVKRTGEKVFLECVQDMDHENMFWYRQDPGLGLRLIYFSYDVKMKEKGDIPEGYSVSREKKERFSLILESASTNQTSMYLCASERVGPQHFGDGTRLSIL.

The V call is TRBV5-1, the J call TRBJ2-5; D uncertain. This CDR3 is 15 amino acids long. Trimming removed 1 base at V and 1 base at J, with 11 bases between. CDR1 is SGHRS and CDR2 is YFSETQ in the germline V gene. CDR3 coding DNA: TGCGCCAGCAGCTTGTCTCTGGGCATCCAAGAGACCCAGTACTTC. Translated: CASSLSLGIQETQYF.

CDR3 in amino acids: CASSPRTGENNSPLHF. For the CDR3, the DNA is TGTGCCAGCTCACCCAGGACAGGAGAAAATAATTCACCCCTCCACTTT. The V gene is TRBV18, the J gene TRBJ1-6; 7 bases are shared with TRBD1. Looked up from germline, CDR1 is KGHSH and CDR2 is LQKENI. The CDR3 extends over 16 amino acids. The trim removed 3 bases at V and 5 bases at J, leaving 7 bases unmatched. Together with reference TRBV18 and TRBJ1-6, the CDR3 gives the full variable domain: NAGVMQNPRHLVRRRGQEARLRCSPMKGHSHVYWYRQLPEEGLKFMVYLQKENIIDESGMPKERFSAEFPKEGPSILRIQQVVRGDSAAYFCASSPRTGENNSPLHFGNGTRLTVT.

Concerning this clone itself: One end of the junction fails to match germline, which may point to a read error. This chain joins TRBV3-1 (or the pseudogene TRBV3-2) and TRBJ2-7, with a tentative D call TRBD1 (5 bases). The germline gives CDR1 LGHDT, CDR2 YNNKEL (reference sequence). The CDR3 covers 14 residues. The CDR3, as DNA: TGTGCCAGCAACCAAGGGCAGGGAAACTACGAGCAGTACTTC. This encodes CASNQGQGNYEQYF.

The gene calls are TRBV10-2 and TRBJ2-4, with 8 bases lining up with TRBD1. The CDR3 length is 14 residues. Germline CDR1 is WSHSY and CDR2 is SAAADI. The junction had 8 bases not matched to a gene; V was cut back by 5 bases and J by 8 bases. CDR3 region: CASSRQGQRDIQYF. CDR3 coding DNA: TGCGCCAGCAGTCGACAGGGGCAGAGGGACATTCAGTACTTC.

The chain uses TRBV19 and TRBJ2-3, with 13 bases aligning to TRBD2. Germline CDR1 LNHDA, CDR2 SQIVND (reference sequence). The CDR3 is 15 residues long. Unmatched junction bases numbered 1, after V lost 5 bases and J lost 2 bases. The CDR3: CASSGTSGTTDTQYF. The DNA for the CDR3 is TGTGCCAGTAGTGGGACTAGCGGGACCACAGATACGCAGTATTTT.

This clone was observed a few times. The chain links TRBV9 to TRBJ2-7; 8 nucleotides align to TRBD2. This CDR3 contains 15 residues. Unmatched junction bases numbered 8, after V lost 4 bases and J lost 2 bases. Germline CDR1 and CDR2: SGDLS and YYNGEE. The CDR3 loop is CASSPRGGYPYEQYF. The CDR3 nucleotides read TGTGCCAGCAGCCCCCGGGGGGGGTATCCCTACGAGCAGTACTTC. Full variable domain (missing parts from reference TRBV9 and TRBJ2-7): DSGVTQTPKHLITATGQRVTLRCSPRSGDLSVYWYQQSLDQGLQFLIQYYNGEERAKGNILERFSAQQFPDLHSELNLSSLELGDSALYFCASSPRGGYPYEQYFGPGTRLTVT.